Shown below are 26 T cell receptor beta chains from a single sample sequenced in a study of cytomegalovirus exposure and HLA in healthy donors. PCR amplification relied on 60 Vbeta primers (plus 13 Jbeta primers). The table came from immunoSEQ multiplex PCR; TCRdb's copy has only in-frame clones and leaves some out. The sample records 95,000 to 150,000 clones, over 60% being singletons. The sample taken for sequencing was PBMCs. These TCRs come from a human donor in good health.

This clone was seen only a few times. The CDR3 is CSAERVTGGNTEAFF. In DNA form, the CDR3 reads TGCAGCGCCGAAAGGGTCACAGGGGGCAACACTGAAGCTTTCTTT. This rearrangement joins TRBV29-1 to TRBJ1-1, with 9 bases aligning to TRBD1. The germline CDR1 and CDR2 sequences are SQVTM and ANQGSEA. CDR3 length: 15 amino acids. Germline trimming cut 7 bases from V and 2 bases from J; bases unmatched to any gene: 11.

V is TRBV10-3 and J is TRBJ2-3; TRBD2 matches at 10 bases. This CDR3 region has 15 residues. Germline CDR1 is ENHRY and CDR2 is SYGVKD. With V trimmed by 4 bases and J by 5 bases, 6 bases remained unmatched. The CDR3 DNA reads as TGTGCCATCAGTGGAGCGGGAGGGCTAAAAGATACGCAGTATTTT. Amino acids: CAISGAGGLKDTQYF.

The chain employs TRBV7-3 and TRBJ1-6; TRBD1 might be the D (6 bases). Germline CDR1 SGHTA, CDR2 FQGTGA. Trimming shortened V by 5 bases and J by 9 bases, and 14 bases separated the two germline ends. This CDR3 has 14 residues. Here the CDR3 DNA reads TGTGCCAGCAGCACCGGACAGATGGGTTCACCCCTCCACTTT. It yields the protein CASSTGQMGSPLHF.

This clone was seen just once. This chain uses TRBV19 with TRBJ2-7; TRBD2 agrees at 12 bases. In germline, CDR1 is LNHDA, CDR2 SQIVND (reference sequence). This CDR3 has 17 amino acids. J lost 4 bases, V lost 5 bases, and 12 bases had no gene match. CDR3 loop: CASSPRETSGSWYEQYF. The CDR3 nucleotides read TGTGCCAGTAGTCCCCGGGAGACTAGCGGGAGCTGGTACGAGCAGTACTTC.

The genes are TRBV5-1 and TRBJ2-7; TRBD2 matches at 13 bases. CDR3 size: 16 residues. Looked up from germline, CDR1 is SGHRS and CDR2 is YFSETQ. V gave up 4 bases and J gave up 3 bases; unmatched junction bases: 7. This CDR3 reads CASSVAGTSGVYEQYF. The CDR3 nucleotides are TGCGCCAGCAGCGTTGCCGGGACTAGCGGGGTCTACGAGCAGTACTTC. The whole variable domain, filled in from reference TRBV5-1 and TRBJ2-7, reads KAGVTQTPRYLIKTRGQQVTLSCSPISGHRSVSWYQQTPGQGLQFLFEYFSETQRNKGNFPGRFSGRQFSNSRSEMNVSTLELGDSALYLCASSVAGTSGVYEQYFGPGTRLTVT.

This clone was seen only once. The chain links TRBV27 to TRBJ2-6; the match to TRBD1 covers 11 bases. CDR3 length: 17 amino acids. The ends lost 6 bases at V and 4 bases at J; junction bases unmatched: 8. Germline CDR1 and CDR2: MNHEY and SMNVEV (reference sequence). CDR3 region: CASRRGTGGSGANVLTF. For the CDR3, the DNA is TGTGCCAGCAGACGGGGGACAGGGGGGTCCGGGGCCAACGTCCTGACTTTC.

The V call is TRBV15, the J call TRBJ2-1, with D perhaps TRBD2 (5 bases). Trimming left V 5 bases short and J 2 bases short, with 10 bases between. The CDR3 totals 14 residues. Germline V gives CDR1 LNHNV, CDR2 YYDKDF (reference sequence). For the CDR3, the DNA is TGTGCCACCAGCCAAGGAGGCCCCTACAATGAGCAGTTCTTC. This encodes CATSQGGPYNEQFF.

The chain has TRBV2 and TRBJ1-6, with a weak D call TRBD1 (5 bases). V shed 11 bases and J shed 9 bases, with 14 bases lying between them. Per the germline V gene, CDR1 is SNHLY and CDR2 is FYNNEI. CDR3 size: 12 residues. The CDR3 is CASGAGTSPLHF. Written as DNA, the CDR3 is TGTGCCTCCGGGGCGGGGACTTCACCCCTCCACTTT.

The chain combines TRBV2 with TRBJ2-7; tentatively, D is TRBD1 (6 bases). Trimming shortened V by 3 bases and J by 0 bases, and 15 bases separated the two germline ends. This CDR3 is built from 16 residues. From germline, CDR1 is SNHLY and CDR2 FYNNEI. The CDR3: CASSDPDRRSSYEQYF. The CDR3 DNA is TGTGCCAGCAGTGATCCCGACAGGCGGAGCTCCTACGAGCAGTACTTC. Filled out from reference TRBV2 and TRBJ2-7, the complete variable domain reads EPEVTQTPSHQVTQMGQEVILRCVPISNHLYFYWYRQILGQKVEFLVSFYNNEISEKSEIFDDQFSVERPDGSNFTLKIRSTKLEDSAMYFCASSDPDRRSSYEQYFGPGTRLTVT.

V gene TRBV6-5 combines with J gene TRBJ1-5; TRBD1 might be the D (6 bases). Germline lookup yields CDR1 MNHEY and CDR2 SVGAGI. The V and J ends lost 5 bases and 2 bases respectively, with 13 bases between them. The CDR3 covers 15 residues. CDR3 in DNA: TGTGCCAGCAGTCCAACAGGGATCCGCAATCAGCCCCAGCATTTT. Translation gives CASSPTGIRNQPQHF.

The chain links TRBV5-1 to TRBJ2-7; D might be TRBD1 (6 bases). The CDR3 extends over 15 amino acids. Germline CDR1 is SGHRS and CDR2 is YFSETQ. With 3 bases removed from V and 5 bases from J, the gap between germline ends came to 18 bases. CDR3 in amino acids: CASSYDPTGFDEQYF. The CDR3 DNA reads TGCGCCAGCAGCTACGATCCCACAGGGTTCGACGAGCAGTACTTC.

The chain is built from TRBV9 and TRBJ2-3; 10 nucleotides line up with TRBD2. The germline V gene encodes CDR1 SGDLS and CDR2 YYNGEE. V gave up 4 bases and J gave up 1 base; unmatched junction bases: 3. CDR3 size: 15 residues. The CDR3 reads CASSPGLAGTDTQYF. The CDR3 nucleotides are TGTGCCAGCAGCCCCGGACTAGCGGGCACAGATACGCAGTATTTT.

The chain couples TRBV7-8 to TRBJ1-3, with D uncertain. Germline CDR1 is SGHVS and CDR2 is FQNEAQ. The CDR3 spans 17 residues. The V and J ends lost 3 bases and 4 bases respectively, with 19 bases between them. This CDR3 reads CASSFVPVGSKGNTIYF. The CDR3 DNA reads TGTGCCAGCAGCTTTGTCCCTGTTGGGAGTAAAGGAAACACCATATATTTT.

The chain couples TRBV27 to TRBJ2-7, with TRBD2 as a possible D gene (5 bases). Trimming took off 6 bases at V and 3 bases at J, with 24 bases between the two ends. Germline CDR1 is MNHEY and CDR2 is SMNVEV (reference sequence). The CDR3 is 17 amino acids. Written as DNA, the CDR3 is TGTGCCAGCAGCCCGAGGCCCCGGGAACCCTTGGGCTACGAGCAGTACTTC. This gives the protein CASSPRPREPLGYEQYF.

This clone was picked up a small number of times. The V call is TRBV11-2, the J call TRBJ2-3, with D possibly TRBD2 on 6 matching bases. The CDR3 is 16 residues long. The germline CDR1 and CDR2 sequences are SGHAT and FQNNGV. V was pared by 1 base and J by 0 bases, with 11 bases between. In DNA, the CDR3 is TGTGCCAGCAGCTTAGTTGCGGGGCTTAGCACAGATACGCAGTATTTT. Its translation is CASSLVAGLSTDTQYF.

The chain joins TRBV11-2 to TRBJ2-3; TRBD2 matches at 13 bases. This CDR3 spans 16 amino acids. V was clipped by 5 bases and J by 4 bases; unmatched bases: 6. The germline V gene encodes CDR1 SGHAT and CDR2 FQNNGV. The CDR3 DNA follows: TGTGCCAGCAGCGCCCGGACTAGCGGGAGAGCAGATACGCAGTATTTT. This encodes CASSARTSGRADTQYF.

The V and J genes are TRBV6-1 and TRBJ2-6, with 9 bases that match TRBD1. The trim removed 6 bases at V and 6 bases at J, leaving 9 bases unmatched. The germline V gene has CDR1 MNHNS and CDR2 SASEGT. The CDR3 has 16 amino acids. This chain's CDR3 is CASREQGAPEANVLTF. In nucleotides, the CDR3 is TGTGCCAGCAGGGAACAGGGGGCCCCCGAGGCCAACGTCCTGACTTTC.

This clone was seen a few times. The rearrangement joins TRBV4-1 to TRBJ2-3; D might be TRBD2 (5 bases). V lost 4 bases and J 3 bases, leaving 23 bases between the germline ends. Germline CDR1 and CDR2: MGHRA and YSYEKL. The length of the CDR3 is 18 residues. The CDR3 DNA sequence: TGCGCCAGCAGCCGAGAGAGCGGTGAGTTGATGGGGACAGATACGCAGTATTTT. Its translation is CASSRESGELMGTDTQYF.

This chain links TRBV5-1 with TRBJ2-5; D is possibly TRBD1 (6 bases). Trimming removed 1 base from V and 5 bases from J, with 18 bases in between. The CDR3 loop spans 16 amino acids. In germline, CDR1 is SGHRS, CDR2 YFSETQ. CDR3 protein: CASSLSGRERGETQYF. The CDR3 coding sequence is TGCGCCAGCAGCTTGTCGGGCAGGGAGAGGGGGGAGACCCAGTACTTC.

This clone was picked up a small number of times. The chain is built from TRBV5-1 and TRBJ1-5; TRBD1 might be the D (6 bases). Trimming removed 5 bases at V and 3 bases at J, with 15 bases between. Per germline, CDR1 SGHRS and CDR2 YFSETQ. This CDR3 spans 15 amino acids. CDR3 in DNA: TGCGCCAGCAGTCCAAGCGACAGGACCAATCAGCCCCAGCATTTT. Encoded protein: CASSPSDRTNQPQHF.

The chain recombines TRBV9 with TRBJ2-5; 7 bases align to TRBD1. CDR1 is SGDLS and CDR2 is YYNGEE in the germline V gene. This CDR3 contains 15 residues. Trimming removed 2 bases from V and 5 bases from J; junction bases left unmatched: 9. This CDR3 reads CASSVGQGVGETQYF. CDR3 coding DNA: TGTGCCAGCAGCGTCGGTCAGGGGGTGGGGGAGACCCAGTACTTC.

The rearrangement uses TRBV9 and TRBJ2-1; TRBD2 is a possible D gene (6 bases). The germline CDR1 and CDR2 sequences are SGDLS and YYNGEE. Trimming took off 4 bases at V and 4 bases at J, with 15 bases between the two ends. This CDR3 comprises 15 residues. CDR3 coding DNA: TGTGCCAGCAGCCGGGACTCACCTAGTTACAATGAGCAGTTCTTC. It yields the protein CASSRDSPSYNEQFF. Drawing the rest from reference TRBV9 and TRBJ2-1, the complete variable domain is DSGVTQTPKHLITATGQRVTLRCSPRSGDLSVYWYQQSLDQGLQFLIQYYNGEERAKGNILERFSAQQFPDLHSELNLSSLELGDSALYFCASSRDSPSYNEQFFGPGTRLTVL.

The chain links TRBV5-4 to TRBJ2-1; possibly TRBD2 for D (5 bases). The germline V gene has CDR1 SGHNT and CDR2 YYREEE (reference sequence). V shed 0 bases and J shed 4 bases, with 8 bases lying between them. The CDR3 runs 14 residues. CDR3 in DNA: TGTGCCAGCAGCTTGGTGGGAGCTTACAATGAGCAGTTCTTC. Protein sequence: CASSLVGAYNEQFF.

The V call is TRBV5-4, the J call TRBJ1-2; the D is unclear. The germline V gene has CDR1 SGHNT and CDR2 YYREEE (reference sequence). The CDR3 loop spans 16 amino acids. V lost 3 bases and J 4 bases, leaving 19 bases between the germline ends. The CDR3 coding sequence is TGTGCCAGCAGCTCCGGCAGAACCGAGGCTGCCTATGGCTACACCTTC. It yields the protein CASSSGRTEAAYGYTF.

CDR3 sequence: CASSNLRGGTSGELFF. The CDR3 DNA is TGTGCCAGCAGCAACCTTCGGGGGGGGACCTCCGGGGAGCTGTTTTTT. V is TRBV5-6 and J is TRBJ2-2, with TRBD2 matching over 8 bases. The germline CDR1 and CDR2 sequences are SGHDT and YYEEEE. This CDR3 is 16 amino acids long. V was pared by 4 bases and J by 6 bases, with 11 bases of the junction left unmatched.

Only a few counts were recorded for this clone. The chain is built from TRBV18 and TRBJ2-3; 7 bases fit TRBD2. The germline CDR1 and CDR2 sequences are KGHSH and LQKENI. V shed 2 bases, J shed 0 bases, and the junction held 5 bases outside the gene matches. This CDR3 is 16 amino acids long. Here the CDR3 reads CASSPGAGKSTDTQYF. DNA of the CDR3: TGTGCCAGCTCACCAGGAGCGGGAAAAAGCACAGATACGCAGTATTTT.